Shown below are 27 T cell receptor beta chains from a single sample sequenced in a study of regulatory and conventional T cells in RAG deficiency. Blood CD4+ CD25-low CD127-high conventional T cells supplied the genomic DNA template. Sequencing used immunoSEQ multiplex PCR; TCRdb keeps in-frame clones, though not all of them. The sample holds almost 35,000 clones; 70% to 80% are singletons and the top ten take 3% to 4%. These sequences were also reported in another study, on regulatory T cells. As that study records: The primer mix had 52 TRBV and 13 TRBJ primers.

Input material: CD4+ effector T cells sorted from blood. These receptor sequences come from a human donor in good health.

Here the CDR3 DNA reads TGTGCCAGCAGCTTTGACACCGGGGAGCTGTTTTTT. This codes for CASSFDTGELFF. The chain links TRBV5-4 to TRBJ2-2; D gene ambiguous. From germline, CDR1 is SGHNT and CDR2 YYREEE (reference sequence). The CDR3 consists of 12 residues. Trimming pared 2 bases from V and 3 bases from J, leaving 2 bases between.

This clone was picked up one time. The rearrangement joins TRBV19 to TRBJ2-5; D could derive from TRBD1 or TRBD2 (5 bases each). Germline-derived CDR1 and CDR2 are LNHDA and SQIVND (reference sequence). The CDR3 covers 15 residues. The V end was cut by 6 bases, the J end by 1 base, with 15 bases between. Here the CDR3 reads CASRGRGILQETQYF. The CDR3 DNA sequence: TGTGCCAGTAGGGGACGGGGAATCCTCCAAGAGACCCAGTACTTC.

V is TRBV30 and J is TRBJ2-5; D could derive from TRBD1 or TRBD2 (6 bases each). The CDR3 runs to 16 residues. Germline V gene sequence: CDR1 GTSNPN, CDR2 SVGIG (reference sequence). Trimming removed 1 base from V and 4 bases from J, with 19 bases in between. The CDR3 loop is CAWSARGVRGGETQYF. In nucleotides, the CDR3 is TGTGCCTGGAGTGCGAGGGGGGTGCGAGGAGGAGAGACCCAGTACTTC.

The V gene is TRBV28, the J gene TRBJ1-5; D may be TRBD1 (5 bases). The CDR3 has 21 amino acids. From germline, CDR1 is MDHEN and CDR2 SYDVKM. Trimming stripped 3 bases from V and 0 bases from J, with 27 bases between. The CDR3 nucleotides are TGTGCCAGCAGTTTCCCCAGGCTTCAGGCAGGGAATGGCTATAGCAATCAGCCCCAGCATTTT. Translated, it gives CASSFPRLQAGNGYSNQPQHF. Filled out from reference TRBV28 and TRBJ1-5, the complete variable domain reads DVKVTQSSRYLVKRTGEKVFLECVQDMDHENMFWYRQDPGLGLRLIYFSYDVKMKEKGDIPEGYSVSREKKERFSLILESASTNQTSMYLCASSFPRLQAGNGYSNQPQHFGDGTRLSIL.

The V call is TRBV28, the J call TRBJ2-5, with 7 bases that match TRBD2. The CDR3 length is 15 residues. Germline V gene lookup returns CDR1 MDHEN and CDR2 SYDVKM. V was pared by 2 bases and J by 7 bases, with 10 bases of the junction left unmatched. As DNA, the CDR3 is TGTGCCAGCAGTTTAACGGGGGGTGTAGAGTGGACCCAGTACTTC. Protein product: CASSLTGGVEWTQYF.

J is TRBJ2-7 and V is TRBV6-9, with D perhaps matching TRBD1 or TRBD2 (7 bases each). CDR1 and CDR2 from the germline V gene are MNHGY and SVAAGI. The V end lost 6 bases, the J end lost 5 bases, and 20 bases lay between the germline ends. The CDR3 has 15 residues. The CDR3 DNA is TGTGCCAGCAGCCGACTCCAGGGGGGAGGGAACGAGCAGTACTTC. It encodes CASSRLQGGGNEQYF.

The chain uses TRBV2 and TRBJ1-1; TRBD1 is a possible D gene (6 bases). CDR1 is SNHLY and CDR2 is FYNNEI in the germline V gene. The V and J ends lost 4 bases and 4 bases respectively, with 13 bases between them. This CDR3 has 14 amino acids. In nucleotides, the CDR3 is TGTGCCAGCAGTGGAGAGGGGGGGAGCACTGAAGCTTTCTTT. This codes for CASSGEGGSTEAFF.

This chain uses TRBV7-8 with TRBJ1-1; the D gene is possibly TRBD1 (6 bases). V lost 5 bases to trimming and J lost 7 bases, with 17 bases between them. CDR3 length: 14 residues. Looked up from germline, CDR1 is SGHVS and CDR2 is FQNEAQ. The CDR3: CASSPPYRDLEAFF. In DNA form, the CDR3 reads TGTGCCAGCAGCCCGCCATACAGGGATCTTGAAGCTTTCTTT.

The rearrangement links TRBV19 to TRBJ2-4; possibly TRBD1 or TRBD2 for D (7 bases each). The CDR3 loop spans 15 amino acids. Germline CDR1 LNHDA, CDR2 SQIVND (reference sequence). Trimming stripped 4 bases from V and 2 bases from J, with 12 bases between. CDR3 in DNA: TGTGCCAGTAGTAACCAGGGGGGGACCAAAAACATTCAGTACTTC. The encoded protein is CASSNQGGTKNIQYF.

The J gene is TRBJ2-7, the V gene TRBV7-6, with 9 positions matching TRBD1. CDR3 size: 14 residues. The V and J ends lost 5 bases and 3 bases, in that order; junction bases with no gene match: 5. Germline-derived CDR1 and CDR2 are SGHVS and FNYEAQ. CDR3 sequence: CASSARDRVYEQYF. The DNA for the CDR3 is TGTGCCAGCAGCGCCCGGGACAGGGTCTACGAGCAGTACTTC.

The CDR3, as DNA: TGTGCCAGTAGTATAAGGGTAAGGTCGAACACTGAAGCTTTCTTT. Residues: CASSIRVRSNTEAFF. The chain uses TRBV19 and TRBJ1-1; D is uncertain. Per germline, CDR1 LNHDA and CDR2 SQIVND (reference sequence). The CDR3 is 15 residues long. The V and J ends lost 2 bases and 1 base respectively, with 11 bases between them.

In its sample, this clone was seen a few times. The CDR3 loop reads CAWSGVAYEQYF. CDR3 sequence (DNA): TGTGCCTGGAGTGGGGTGGCCTACGAGCAGTACTTC. The chain carries TRBV30 and TRBJ2-7, with D hard to call. Germline V CDR1 and CDR2: GTSNPN, SVGIG (reference sequence). The CDR3 extends over 12 amino acids. V gave up 1 base and J gave up 2 bases, with 6 bases separating them. The whole variable domain, remainder taken from reference TRBV30 and TRBJ2-7, is SQTIHQWPATLVQPVGSPLSLECTVEGTSNPNLYWYRQAAGRGLQLLFYSVGIGQISSEVPQNLSASRPQDRQFILSSKKLLLSDSGFYLCAWSGVAYEQYFGPGTRLTVT.

The J gene is TRBJ1-3, the V gene TRBV9; 8 bases match TRBD1. The CDR3 runs 17 residues. After removal of 0 bases from V and 7 bases from J, the junction contained 12 bases not matched to a gene. Germline V gene lookup returns CDR1 SGDLS and CDR2 YYNGEE. CDR3 loop: CASSVGQGPTFGNTIYF. The CDR3 coding sequence is TGTGCCAGCAGCGTAGGACAGGGGCCAACCTTTGGGAACACCATATATTTT.

The gene calls are TRBV2 and TRBJ1-1, with D possibly being TRBD1 (5 bases). V was trimmed by 6 bases and J by 6 bases, leaving 14 bases between them. CDR1 and CDR2 from the germline V gene are SNHLY and FYNNEI. The CDR3 loop spans 13 amino acids. CDR3 protein: CASSPGQSSEAFF. The CDR3 DNA sequence: TGTGCCAGCAGCCCCGGACAATCTTCTGAAGCTTTCTTT.

This clone has just a few counts. One end of the junction does not line up with germline, which may come from a read error. The chain has TRBV7-7 and TRBJ2-7; 10 bases line up with TRBD2. The V gene's germline CDR1 is SSHAT and CDR2 FNYEAQ (reference sequence). The CDR3 loop spans 15 amino acids. CDR3 loop: CASSLEASGGSEQYF. Written as DNA, the CDR3 is TGTGCTAGCAGCTTAGAGGCTAGCGGGGGCTCCGAGCAGTACTTC.

The chain couples TRBV11-2 to TRBJ1-2; D is possibly TRBD1 (5 bases). Germline CDR1 is SGHAT and CDR2 is FQNNGV. The CDR3 is 13 residues long. Trimming took off 6 bases at V and 0 bases at J, with 8 bases between the two ends. The DNA for the CDR3 is TGTGCCAGCAGTCCGGACACTAACTATGGCTACACCTTC. This translates into CASSPDTNYGYTF.

This chain connects TRBV5-1 to TRBJ1-2; no clear D gene. Germline V CDR1 and CDR2: SGHRS, YFSETQ. There are 13 residues in the CDR3. V lost 0 bases, J lost 5 bases, and 8 bases lay in between. CDR3 coding DNA: TGCGCCAGCAGCTTGGCCGCAGAATATGGCTACACCTTC. The encoded protein is CASSLAAEYGYTF.

The chain carries TRBV28 and TRBJ1-1, with D perhaps TRBD1 (6 bases). CDR3 length: 16 amino acids. The V end was cut by 5 bases, the J end by 1 base, with 17 bases between. Germline assignment: CDR1 MDHEN and CDR2 SYDVKM. The CDR3 coding sequence is TGTGCCAGCAGTATACTTTCTTCGGACAGGAACACTGAAGCTTTCTTT. This sequence encodes CASSILSSDRNTEAFF.

DNA of the CDR3: TGTGCCAGCAGTAAACAGGGGGGAGGTGAAGCTTTCTTT. Its translation is CASSKQGGGEAFF. The rearrangement joins TRBV6-6 to TRBJ1-1; TRBD1 aligns across 8 bases. Trimming at V came to 5 bases and at J to 7 bases, leaving 6 bases not matched to a gene. In germline, CDR1 is MNHNY, CDR2 SVGAGI (reference sequence). This CDR3 is 13 amino acids long.

CDR3 residues: CASSLGLAEDTQYF. CDR3 nucleotide sequence: TGCGCCAGCAGCTTGGGACTAGCGGAAGATACGCAGTATTTT. The chain recombines TRBV5-1 with TRBJ2-3; 9 positions match TRBD2. Germline V CDR1 and CDR2: SGHRS, YFSETQ. The CDR3 covers 14 residues. With V trimmed by 0 bases and J by 5 bases, 1 base remained unmatched.

The genes are TRBV9 and TRBJ1-2, with D perhaps TRBD1 (6 bases). From germline, CDR1 is SGDLS and CDR2 YYNGEE. CDR3 length: 17 amino acids. Trimming left V 0 bases short and J 6 bases short, with 21 bases between. CDR3 nucleotide sequence: TGTGCCAGCAGCGTAGCTACCCAGGCCAGGGGAGGCCATGGCTACACCTTC. Translation gives CASSVATQARGGHGYTF.

The rearrangement links TRBV11-3 to TRBJ2-1; maybe TRBD1 (6 bases). Trimming shortened V by 1 base and J by 2 bases, and 6 bases separated the two germline ends. The V gene's germline CDR1 is SGHNT and CDR2 YENEEA. The CDR3 is made up of 14 amino acids. This chain's CDR3 is CASSLGGPYNEQFF. The CDR3 nucleotides read TGTGCCAGCAGCTTAGGGGGGCCCTACAATGAGCAGTTCTTC.

The chain uses TRBV27 and TRBJ2-1, with 9 bases lining up with TRBD1. Germline trimming cut 3 bases from V and 4 bases from J; bases unmatched to any gene: 4. Germline CDR1 MNHEY, CDR2 SMNVEV (reference sequence). The CDR3 totals 15 residues. In nucleotides, the CDR3 is TGTGCCAGCAGTTTTAGGGGACAGGGATACAATGAGCAGTTCTTC. Translating gives CASSFRGQGYNEQFF.

CDR3 bases: TGTGCCAGCAGCCCGATCCAGGGGAGGGAGACCCAGTACTTC. Protein sequence: CASSPIQGRETQYF. The chain employs TRBV11-2 and TRBJ2-5; D may correspond to TRBD1 or TRBD2 (6 bases each). This CDR3 is built from 14 residues. The V and J ends lost 5 bases and 5 bases respectively, with 15 bases between them. Germline CDR1 reads SGHAT; CDR2 reads FQNNGV.

The rearrangement uses TRBV5-6 and TRBJ2-1; 10 bases match TRBD1. CDR1 is SGHDT and CDR2 is YYEEEE in the germline V gene. V was pared by 6 bases and J by 8 bases, with 14 bases of the junction left unmatched. The CDR3 is 16 residues long. The CDR3 region is CASTRSGTGDVDEQFF. For the CDR3, the DNA is TGTGCCAGCACCCGGAGTGGGACAGGGGATGTCGATGAGCAGTTCTTC.

J is TRBJ2-1 and V is TRBV11-3; D is unresolved. The germline gives CDR1 SGHNT, CDR2 YENEEA. V shed 0 bases and J shed 5 bases, with 5 bases lying between them. The CDR3 has 13 amino acids. The DNA for the CDR3 is TGTGCCAGCAGCTTAGAGGGAAACAATGAGCAGTTCTTC. This encodes CASSLEGNNEQFF. The full variable domain, rest sourced from reference TRBV11-3 and TRBJ2-1, is EAGVVQSPRYKIIEKKQPVAFWCNPISGHNTLYWYLQNLGQGPELLIRYENEEAVDDSQLPKDRFSAERLKGVDSTLKIQPAELGDSAVYLCASSLEGNNEQFFGPGTRLTVL.

This clone was detected only once. The rearrangement joins TRBV28 to TRBJ2-3, with 9 bases matching TRBD2. Germline lookup yields CDR1 MDHEN and CDR2 SYDVKM. With 8 bases clipped from V and 7 bases from J, the junction kept 13 bases outside the gene matches. This CDR3 has 15 amino acids. CDR3 sequence: CASAGGSGGIYTQYF. The DNA for the CDR3 is TGTGCCAGCGCCGGGGGTAGCGGGGGAATTTATACGCAGTATTTT. The whole variable domain, remainder taken from reference TRBV28 and TRBJ2-3, is DVKVTQSSRYLVKRTGEKVFLECVQDMDHENMFWYRQDPGLGLRLIYFSYDVKMKEKGDIPEGYSVSREKKERFSLILESASTNQTSMYLCASAGGSGGIYTQYFGPGTRLTVL.